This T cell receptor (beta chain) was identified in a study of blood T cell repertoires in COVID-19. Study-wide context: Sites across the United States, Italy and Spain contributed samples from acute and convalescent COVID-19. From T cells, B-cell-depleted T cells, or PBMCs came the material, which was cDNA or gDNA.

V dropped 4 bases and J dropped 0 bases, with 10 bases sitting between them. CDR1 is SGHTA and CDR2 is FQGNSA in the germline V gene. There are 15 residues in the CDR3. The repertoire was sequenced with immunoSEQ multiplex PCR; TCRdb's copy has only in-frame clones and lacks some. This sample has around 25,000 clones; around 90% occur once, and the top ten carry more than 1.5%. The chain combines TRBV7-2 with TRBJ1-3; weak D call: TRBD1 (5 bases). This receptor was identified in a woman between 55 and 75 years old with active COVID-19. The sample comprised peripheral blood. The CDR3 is CASSSDRSSGNTIYF. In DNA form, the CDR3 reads TGTGCCAGCAGCTCAGACAGAAGCTCTGGAAACACCATATATTTT.